This TCR beta chain came from a study of T cells in Graves' hyperthyroidism and ophthalmopathy. About the research overall: Peripheral blood was collected at initial diagnosis, before any treatment.

Ophthalmopathy cases met thresholds of Clinical Activity Score at least 3, NOSPECS grade at least 4 and duration under 3 months. The study left out patients who had uncontrolled infection, other autoimmune disease, pregnancy or lactation. The CDR3 is made up of 17 amino acids. The germline V gene has CDR1 MDHEN and CDR2 SYDVKM. The V end lost 3 bases, the J end lost 5 bases, and 17 bases lay between the germline ends. Using RNA transcripts as the source, TCR beta CDR3 regions were amplified. The study used the HTBI primer set for a first-round RT-PCR of the TCR CDR3. TCRdb processed the multiplex PCR reads anew with MiXCR; each CDR3 protein has one entry. The sample has some 350,000 distinct CDR3 sequences, over 12% seen once.

Source material: blood. The chain employs TRBV28 and TRBJ1-6; D perhaps matches TRBD1 (6 bases). The clonotype was recovered from a woman aged 60-70 years with Graves' ophthalmopathy. In DNA, the CDR3 is TGTGCCAGCAGTTTTACGGACAGCCAGCCTCATAATTCACCCCTCCACTTT. Encoded protein: CASSFTDSQPHNSPLHF.